This T cell receptor beta chain was observed in a study of cytomegalovirus exposure and HLA in healthy donors. For the study at large: Previous work identified 95 million to 140 million unique TCR beta sequences from around 200 million T cells.

The PCR had 60 Vbeta and 13 Jbeta primers. Generated by immunoSEQ multiplex PCR, the TCRdb table keeps only in-frame clones and is missing some. The sample carries roughly 140,000 clones, roughly 75% recorded once. The receptor was derived from a man between 35 and 55 years old in good health and CMV-seropositive. The sequenced material came from PBMCs.

The CDR3 region has the DNA TGTGCCAGCAGTTACACGGGACAGGGGATGGGCTACACCTTC. As protein: CASSYTGQGMGYTF. The chain has TRBV6-5 and TRBJ1-2; TRBD1 matches 10 bases. The CDR3 runs to 14 residues. V gave up 2 bases and J gave up 8 bases; unmatched junction bases: 5. Germline CDR1 MNHEY, CDR2 SVGAGI.